This T cell receptor (beta chain) was sequenced during a study of cytomegalovirus exposure and HLA in healthy donors. Study-level points and caveats: Among the CMV-associated chains, a few were confirmed in vitro as specific for CMV antigens. The study labeled 164 TCR beta chains cytomegalovirus-associated. For most TCR sequences rarity was the rule, although some public TCRs occurred in many donors.

On this clone: Its target is not known.

Method: immunoSEQ multiplex PCR; TCRdb's copy keeps in-frame clones and lacks some. The top ten clones hold 2% to 2.5% of a sample with 110,000 or so clones, more than 75% of them seen once. The length of the CDR3 is 13 residues. Germline CDR1 reads SGHAT; CDR2 reads FQNNGV. V dropped 8 bases and J dropped 5; count of bases not matched to a gene: 8. This sequence was found in a woman in her thirties in good health and CMV-seronegative. The chain links TRBV11-2 to TRBJ2-7, with 8 positions matching TRBD1. Sequencing used PBMCs. The CDR3 sequence: CASRLAGGDEQYF. CDR3 bases: TGTGCCAGCCGTTTGGCAGGGGGCGACGAGCAGTACTTC.